The present T cell receptor beta chain was sequenced within a study of blood T cell repertoires in COVID-19. In the study overall: Sample material is recorded as cDNA or gDNA derived from T cells, B-cell-depleted T cells, or PBMCs.

After removal of 0 bases from V and 5 bases from J, the junction contained 11 bases not matched to a gene. There are 18 residues in the CDR3. The germline CDR1 and CDR2 sequences are SGHRS and YFSETQ. TCRdb keeps only in-frame clones here, not all; method: immunoSEQ multiplex PCR. The table records roughly 340,000 clones, around 89% of them present only once. Cohort allocation depended upon clinical history that participants reported. Either two negative PCRs, clearance, or symptom resolution qualified Cohort 3 donors as recovered. Source material: PBMCs or T cells enriched from blood (not recorded which). This sequence originates from a man aged 18-30 years who had recovered from COVID-19. V is TRBV5-1 and J is TRBJ2-1; 10 nucleotides line up with TRBD2. Here the CDR3 reads CASSLAVSDGLADNEQFF. The CDR3 DNA reads TGCGCCAGCAGCTTGGCGGTATCGGATGGACTAGCGGACAATGAGCAGTTCTTC.